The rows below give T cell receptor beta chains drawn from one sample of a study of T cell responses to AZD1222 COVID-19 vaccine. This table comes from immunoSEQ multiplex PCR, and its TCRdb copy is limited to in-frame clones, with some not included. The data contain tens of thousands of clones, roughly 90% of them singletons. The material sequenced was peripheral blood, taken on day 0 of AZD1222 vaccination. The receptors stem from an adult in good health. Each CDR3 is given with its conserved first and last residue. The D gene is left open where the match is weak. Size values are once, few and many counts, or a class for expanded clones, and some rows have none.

cdr3_aa: CSVGWDRGYEQYF; cdr3_nt: TGCAGCGTTGGTTGGGACAGGGGCTACGAGCAGTACTTC; clone_size: NA; j_call: TRBJ2-7; v_call: TRBV29-1; cdr3_length: 13; d_call: TRBD1
cdr3_aa: CATSRERGLGTDTQYF; cdr3_nt: TGTGCCACCAGCAGAGAACGGGGGCTAGGGACAGATACGCAGTATTTT; clone_size: NA; j_call: TRBJ2-3; v_call: TRBV15; cdr3_length: 16; d_call: NA
cdr3_aa: CASSLLLAGAKDTQYF; cdr3_nt: TGTGCCAGCAGCTTACTACTAGCGGGAGCTAAAGATACGCAGTATTTT; clone_size: NA; j_call: TRBJ2-3; v_call: TRBV7-9; cdr3_length: 16; d_call: TRBD2
cdr3_aa: CAISGDSSYEQYF; cdr3_nt: TGTGCCATCAGTGGGGACAGCAGCTACGAGCAGTACTTC; clone_size: NA; j_call: TRBJ2-7; v_call: TRBV10-3; cdr3_length: 13; d_call: TRBD1
cdr3_aa: CAWSVPRGSKRSGRADEQFF; cdr3_nt: TGTGCCTGGAGTGTGCCCCGCGGGAGTAAACGTAGCGGGAGGGCCGATGAGCAGTTCTTC; clone_size: NA; j_call: TRBJ2-1; v_call: TRBV30; cdr3_length: 20; d_call: TRBD2
cdr3_aa: CASSLGGFQPQHF; cdr3_nt: TGTGCCAGCAGCTTAGGGGGTTTCCAGCCCCAGCATTTT; clone_size: NA; j_call: TRBJ1-5; v_call: TRBV7-2; cdr3_length: 13; d_call: NA
cdr3_aa: CSAGTSPGDEQFF; cdr3_nt: TGCAGCGCAGGGACCTCCCCTGGGGATGAGCAGTTCTTC; clone_size: NA; j_call: TRBJ2-1; v_call: TRBV29-1; cdr3_length: 13; d_call: NA
cdr3_aa: CASKGLAANNEQFF; cdr3_nt: TGTGCCAGTAAAGGACTAGCGGCCAACAATGAGCAGTTCTTC; clone_size: NA; j_call: TRBJ2-1; v_call: TRBV6-4; cdr3_length: 14; d_call: TRBD2
cdr3_aa: CASSLQLRAGSYEQYF; cdr3_nt: TGCGCCAGCAGCTTGCAATTGAGGGCCGGGTCCTACGAGCAGTACTTC; clone_size: NA; j_call: TRBJ2-7; v_call: TRBV5-1; cdr3_length: 16; d_call: NA
cdr3_aa: CASSPQQYTEAFF; cdr3_nt: TGTGCCAGCAGCCCCCAGCAGTACACTGAAGCTTTCTTT; clone_size: NA; j_call: TRBJ1-1; v_call: TRBV12-3/TRBV12-4; cdr3_length: 13; d_call: NA
cdr3_aa: CASSLGAGNTGELFF; cdr3_nt: TGCGCCAGCAGCTTGGGGGCGGGGAACACCGGGGAGCTGTTTTTT; clone_size: NA; j_call: TRBJ2-2; v_call: TRBV5-1; cdr3_length: 15; d_call: NA
cdr3_aa: CASTSLEGGFSTRGPDTQYF; cdr3_nt: TGTGCCAGCACCTCCCTGGAGGGAGGGTTTTCGACTAGGGGCCCAGATACGCAGTATTTT; clone_size: NA; j_call: TRBJ2-3; v_call: TRBV28; cdr3_length: 20; d_call: TRBD2
cdr3_aa: CSVGQRGRFSTDTQYF; cdr3_nt: TGCAGCGTTGGCCAGCGAGGCCGATTTAGCACAGATACGCAGTATTTT; clone_size: NA; j_call: TRBJ2-3; v_call: TRBV29-1; cdr3_length: 16; d_call: NA
cdr3_aa: CASVEGGSNQPQHF; cdr3_nt: TGTGCTAGTGTTGAGGGGGGCAGTAATCAGCCCCAGCATTTT; clone_size: NA; j_call: TRBJ1-5; v_call: TRBV12-5; cdr3_length: 14; d_call: NA
cdr3_aa: CASSQDQGGSNQPQHF; cdr3_nt: TGTGCCAGCAGCCAAGATCAGGGGGGAAGCAATCAGCCCCAGCATTTT; clone_size: NA; j_call: TRBJ1-5; v_call: TRBV4-2; cdr3_length: 16; d_call: TRBD1
cdr3_aa: CASFSTENTEAFF; cdr3_nt: TGCGCCAGTTTTTCCACAGAGAACACTGAAGCTTTCTTT; clone_size: NA; j_call: TRBJ1-1; v_call: TRBV5-1; cdr3_length: 13; d_call: NA
cdr3_aa: CASSPPSVNTEAFF; cdr3_nt: TGTGCCAGCTCACCACCGTCGGTGAACACTGAAGCTTTCTTT; clone_size: NA; j_call: TRBJ1-1; v_call: TRBV18; cdr3_length: 14; d_call: NA
cdr3_aa: CASSLFPGDLETQYF; cdr3_nt: TGTGCCAGCAGCTTATTTCCCGGGGACTTAGAGACCCAGTACTTC; clone_size: NA; j_call: TRBJ2-5; v_call: TRBV7-3; cdr3_length: 15; d_call: NA
cdr3_aa: CASSPGRVGNQPQHF; cdr3_nt: TGTGCCAGCAGCCCGGGACGGGTAGGTAATCAGCCCCAGCATTTT; clone_size: NA; j_call: TRBJ1-5; v_call: TRBV28; cdr3_length: 15; d_call: NA
cdr3_aa: CASRPDRRPMNTEAFF; cdr3_nt: TGTGCCAGCCGCCCCGACAGGCGACCTATGAACACTGAAGCTTTCTTT; clone_size: NA; j_call: TRBJ1-1; v_call: TRBV6-2/TRBV6-3; cdr3_length: 16; d_call: NA
cdr3_aa: CASSPGLSSGNTIYF; cdr3_nt: TGTGCCAGCAGCCCGGGGTTGAGCTCTGGAAACACCATATATTTT; clone_size: NA; j_call: TRBJ1-3; v_call: TRBV6-5; cdr3_length: 15; d_call: NA
cdr3_aa: CSVQRRSGREGDTGELFF; cdr3_nt: TGCAGCGTTCAGAGGCGTAGCGGGAGGGAAGGGGATACCGGGGAGCTGTTTTTT; clone_size: NA; j_call: TRBJ2-2; v_call: TRBV29-1; cdr3_length: 18; d_call: TRBD2
cdr3_aa: CASSEQGENSPLHF; cdr3_nt: TGTGCCAGCAGTGAACAGGGGGAAAATTCACCCCTCCACTTT; clone_size: NA; j_call: TRBJ1-6; v_call: TRBV6-1; cdr3_length: 14; d_call: TRBD1
cdr3_aa: CASSLFKGSQPQHF; cdr3_nt: TGTGCCAGCAGTTTATTTAAGGGGAGTCAGCCCCAGCATTTT; clone_size: NA; j_call: TRBJ1-5; v_call: TRBV27; cdr3_length: 14; d_call: NA
cdr3_aa: CASSLGGSGYEQYF; cdr3_nt: TGTGCCAGCAGCTTAGGCGGGAGTGGCTACGAGCAGTACTTC; clone_size: once; j_call: TRBJ2-7; v_call: TRBV7-2; cdr3_length: 14; d_call: TRBD2
cdr3_aa: CASSLAGRYNEQFF; cdr3_nt: TGTGCCAGCAGCTTAGCGGGAAGGTACAATGAGCAGTTCTTC; clone_size: NA; j_call: TRBJ2-1; v_call: TRBV11-2; cdr3_length: 14; d_call: NA
cdr3_aa: CASSPGQGAVADNEQFF; cdr3_nt: TGTGCCAGCAGCCCCGGACAGGGGGCGGTCGCCGACAATGAGCAGTTCTTC; clone_size: NA; j_call: TRBJ2-1; v_call: TRBV4-2; cdr3_length: 17; d_call: TRBD1
cdr3_aa: CASSKSGTVKNQPQHF; cdr3_nt: TGTGCCAGCAGCAAATCCGGGACAGTAAAAAATCAGCCCCAGCATTTT; clone_size: NA; j_call: TRBJ1-5; v_call: TRBV3-1/TRBV3-2; cdr3_length: 16; d_call: TRBD1
cdr3_aa: CASSLKREATGELFF; cdr3_nt: TGTGCCAGTAGTCTTAAGCGGGAGGCCACCGGGGAGCTGTTTTTT; clone_size: NA; j_call: TRBJ2-2; v_call: TRBV19; cdr3_length: 15; d_call: TRBD2
cdr3_aa: CASSVGPLWSEAFF; cdr3_nt: TGTGCCAGCAGCGTAGGCCCCCTTTGGTCTGAAGCTTTCTTT; clone_size: NA; j_call: TRBJ1-1; v_call: TRBV9; cdr3_length: 14; d_call: NA
cdr3_aa: CASSVEVGFGYGYTF; cdr3_nt: TGTGCCAGCAGCGTAGAAGTCGGGTTTGGCTATGGCTACACCTTC; clone_size: few; j_call: TRBJ1-2; v_call: TRBV9; cdr3_length: 15; d_call: NA
cdr3_aa: CASGGQLNTEAFF; cdr3_nt: TGTGCCAGTGGGGGACAGCTGAACACTGAAGCTTTCTTT; clone_size: NA; j_call: TRBJ1-1; v_call: TRBV7-2; cdr3_length: 13; d_call: TRBD1
cdr3_aa: CAWRRGGTDTQYF; cdr3_nt: TGTGCCTGGAGGCGGGGGGGGACAGATACGCAGTATTTT; clone_size: once; j_call: TRBJ2-3; v_call: TRBV30; cdr3_length: 13; d_call: TRBD2
cdr3_aa: CASSIGGQGNYGYTF; cdr3_nt: TGTGCCAGTAGTATAGGTGGACAGGGAAACTATGGCTACACCTTC; clone_size: NA; j_call: TRBJ1-2; v_call: TRBV19; cdr3_length: 15; d_call: TRBD1
cdr3_aa: CATRGRGEETQYF; cdr3_nt: TGTGCCACCAGGGGGCGGGGGGAAGAGACCCAGTACTTC; clone_size: NA; j_call: TRBJ2-5; v_call: TRBV24-1; cdr3_length: 13; d_call: TRBD2
cdr3_aa: CATTQREGRADTQYF; cdr3_nt: TGTGCCACCACGCAGCGGGAGGGCCGAGCAGATACGCAGTATTTT; clone_size: once; j_call: TRBJ2-3; v_call: TRBV15; cdr3_length: 15; d_call: TRBD2
cdr3_aa: CASSPGTSGSNYYNEQFF; cdr3_nt: TGTGCCAGCAGCCCCGGGACTAGCGGGTCCAATTACTACAATGAGCAGTTCTTC; clone_size: NA; j_call: TRBJ2-1; v_call: TRBV7-3; cdr3_length: 18; d_call: TRBD2
cdr3_aa: CASSLVDREDLLFF; cdr3_nt: TGTGCCAGCAGCTTAGTTGACAGGGAGGATTTGCTGTTTTTT; clone_size: NA; j_call: TRBJ1-4; v_call: TRBV11-2; cdr3_length: 14; d_call: TRBD1
cdr3_aa: CASSQDGTNSGANVLTF; cdr3_nt: TGTGCCAGCAGCCAAGACGGGACCAACTCTGGGGCCAACGTCCTGACTTTC; clone_size: NA; j_call: TRBJ2-6; v_call: TRBV3-1/TRBV3-2; cdr3_length: 17; d_call: NA
cdr3_aa: CASSHGTSGRAYEQYF; cdr3_nt: TGTGCCAGCAGCCATGGGACTAGCGGGAGGGCCTACGAGCAGTACTTC; clone_size: NA; j_call: TRBJ2-7; v_call: TRBV3-1/TRBV3-2; cdr3_length: 16; d_call: TRBD2
cdr3_aa: CASSGTSGGDEQFF; cdr3_nt: TGTGCCAGCAGCGGGACTAGCGGGGGGGATGAGCAGTTCTTC; clone_size: few; j_call: TRBJ2-1; v_call: TRBV7-9; cdr3_length: 14; d_call: TRBD2
cdr3_aa: CSASAGSGETQYF; cdr3_nt: TGCAGTGCTAGTGCGGGATCTGGGGAGACCCAGTACTTC; clone_size: NA; j_call: TRBJ2-5; v_call: TRBV20-1; cdr3_length: 13; d_call: NA
cdr3_aa: CASSLEVQQETQYF; cdr3_nt: TGTGCCAGCAGCTTAGAGGTGCAGCAAGAGACCCAGTACTTC; clone_size: NA; j_call: TRBJ2-5; v_call: TRBV11-2; cdr3_length: 14; d_call: NA
cdr3_aa: CASSQDWGNSNYGYTF; cdr3_nt: TGCGCCAGCAGCCAAGATTGGGGAAACTCTAACTATGGCTACACCTTC; clone_size: once; j_call: TRBJ1-2; v_call: TRBV4-1; cdr3_length: 16; d_call: NA
cdr3_aa: CASSPTGGQPQHF; cdr3_nt: TGTGCCAGCAGCCCGACAGGGGGTCAGCCCCAGCATTTT; clone_size: few; j_call: TRBJ1-5; v_call: TRBV6-5; cdr3_length: 13; d_call: TRBD1
cdr3_aa: CASSDPLLAIKETQYF; cdr3_nt: TGTGCCAGCAGTGACCCTCTCCTAGCGATTAAAGAGACCCAGTACTTC; clone_size: once; j_call: TRBJ2-5; v_call: TRBV25-1; cdr3_length: 16; d_call: NA
cdr3_aa: CASSLTQGVGDTQYF; cdr3_nt: TGCGCCAGCAGCTTGACCCAGGGAGTAGGAGATACGCAGTATTTT; clone_size: NA; j_call: TRBJ2-3; v_call: TRBV5-1; cdr3_length: 15; d_call: NA
cdr3_aa: CASSLYGGELFF; cdr3_nt: TGTGCCAGCAGTTTATATGGCGGGGAGCTGTTTTTT; clone_size: NA; j_call: TRBJ2-2; v_call: TRBV12-3/TRBV12-4; cdr3_length: 12; d_call: NA
cdr3_aa: CASTDSNYGYTF; cdr3_nt: TGTGCCAGCACCGACAGTAACTATGGCTACACCTTC; clone_size: NA; j_call: TRBJ1-2; v_call: TRBV28; cdr3_length: 12; d_call: NA
cdr3_aa: CASRVWETQYF; cdr3_nt: TGTGCCAGCAGGGTATGGGAGACCCAGTACTTC; clone_size: once; j_call: TRBJ2-5; v_call: TRBV3-1/TRBV3-2; cdr3_length: 11; d_call: NA
cdr3_aa: CASVGMNTGELFF; cdr3_nt: TGCGCCAGCGTCGGGATGAACACCGGGGAGCTGTTTTTT; clone_size: once; j_call: TRBJ2-2; v_call: TRBV10-2; cdr3_length: 13; d_call: NA
cdr3_aa: CASSLGGPNTEAFF; cdr3_nt: TGTGCCAGCAGTTTGGGGGGCCCGAACACTGAAGCTTTCTTT; clone_size: NA; j_call: TRBJ1-1; v_call: TRBV28; cdr3_length: 14; d_call: NA
cdr3_aa: CASSSPGTTNEKLFF; cdr3_nt: TGTGCCAGCAGTTCTCCCGGGACAACTAATGAAAAACTGTTTTTT; clone_size: once; j_call: TRBJ1-4; v_call: TRBV27; cdr3_length: 15; d_call: NA
cdr3_aa: CASSQGVLAGYNEQFF; cdr3_nt: TGTGCCAGCAGCCAAGGGGTTCTAGCGGGATACAATGAGCAGTTCTTC; clone_size: NA; j_call: TRBJ2-1; v_call: TRBV7-2; cdr3_length: 16; d_call: TRBD2